Listed here is a single T cell receptor beta chain. Profiled with immunoSEQ multiplex PCR; TCRdb holds only in-frame clones, not every one. The sample lists roughly 230,000 clones, 89% occurring once. The data belong to a study of blood T cell repertoires in COVID-19. Looking at the study overall: Acute-phase and convalescent COVID-19 samples originated in the United States, Italy and Spain.

The sequence was obtained from a woman aged 40 to 49 who had recovered from COVID-19. The material sequenced was peripheral blood.

DNA of the CDR3: TGTGCCAGCAGTCAAGGTGGGTTCGCGGGGGCCCGAAACAATGAGCAGTTCTTC. Its translation is CASSQGGFAGARNNEQFF. The V call is TRBV7-3, the J call TRBJ2-1, with D possibly matching TRBD2 (7 bases). The CDR3 is 18 amino acids. Germline CDR1 SGHTA, CDR2 FQGTGA. V was cut by 6 bases and J by 5 bases, with 26 bases left in between. Full variable domain (outside the CDR3, taken from reference TRBV7-3 and TRBJ2-1): GAGVSQTPSNKVTEKGKYVELRCDPISGHTALYWYRQSLGQGPEFLIYFQGTGAADDSGLPNDRFFAVRPEGSVSTLKIQRTERGDSAVYLCASSQGGFAGARNNEQFFGPGTRLTVL.